The clone carrying this TCR beta chain was seen only once. This sample is drawn from a study of blood T cell repertoires in COVID-19. Study details: Spain, Italy and the United States supplied samples that represented acute and convalescent COVID-19. The cDNA or gDNA used as material had been derived from T cells, B-cell-depleted T cells, or PBMCs.

Authors' data handling: Nucleated cell counts were estimated from reference gene primer amplification. Some clones are missing from TCRdb's copy, which holds only in-frame ones; the method was immunoSEQ multiplex PCR. That table is the source of V, J and clone size, and D and trimming were worked out from the DNA. The table lists roughly 340,000 clones, around 87% of them singletons, with over 0.95% in the top ten. Enrollees, about 18 to 90 years old, lived in 25 or so US areas. The CDR3 length is 14 residues. Germline CDR1 and CDR2: SGDLS and YYNGEE. V gave up 7 bases and J gave up 3 bases, with 14 bases separating them.

The origin of this receptor is a man aged 18 to 29 who had recovered from COVID-19. The genes are TRBV9 and TRBJ1-5; TRBD1 might be the D (5 bases). Source material: PBMCs or T cells enriched from blood (not recorded which). CDR3 in amino acids: CASSLGTTNQPQHF. The DNA for the CDR3 is TGTGCCAGCTCGTTGGGGACTACCAATCAGCCCCAGCATTTT. The whole variable domain, remainder taken from reference TRBV9 and TRBJ1-5, is DSGVTQTPKHLITATGQRVTLRCSPRSGDLSVYWYQQSLDQGLQFLIQYYNGEERAKGNILERFSAQQFPDLHSELNLSSLELGDSALYFCASSLGTTNQPQHFGDGTRLSIL.